Listed below are T cell receptor beta chains from one sample, sequenced in a study of shared clonotypes between healthy human individuals. This table comes from immunoSEQ multiplex PCR, and its TCRdb copy is limited to in-frame clones, with some not included. Among hundreds of thousands of clones listed, around 72% were seen once. Sample: memory CD4+ T cells sorted from blood. These receptors all stem from a woman aged 25 to 39 in good health. Each CDR3 is given with its conserved first and last residue. The order of the fields is CDR3 DNA, CDR3 protein, V gene, J gene, clone size, D gene. A D gene is named only where the DNA matches it firmly. Clone size is stated in some rows and not others, as once, few, many or a class when expanded.

cdr3_nt: TGTGCCACCAGCAGAGATAGGGGCACAGATACGCAGTATTTT; cdr3_aa: CATSRDRGTDTQYF; v_call: TRBV15; j_call: TRBJ2-3; clone_size: .; d_call: .
cdr3_nt: TGTGCCAGCAGTCAGTCGGGTCAGGGATTCTTT; cdr3_aa: CASSQSGQGFF; v_call: TRBV2; j_call: TRBJ1-1; clone_size: .; d_call: .
cdr3_nt: TGTGCCAGCAGCCCACCTAGCGGACAGGGCATTCAGTACTTC; cdr3_aa: CASSPPSGQGIQYF; v_call: TRBV11-2; j_call: TRBJ2-4; clone_size: once; d_call: .
cdr3_nt: TGCGCCAGCAGCGAGCGGGGGTCGAACACCGGGGAGCTGTTTTTT; cdr3_aa: CASSERGSNTGELFF; v_call: TRBV5-1; j_call: TRBJ2-2; clone_size: .; d_call: TRBD2
cdr3_nt: TGTGCCAGCACTTACGGGACCAGCTACGAGCAGTACTTC; cdr3_aa: CASTYGTSYEQYF; v_call: TRBV6-6; j_call: TRBJ2-7; clone_size: few; d_call: .
cdr3_nt: TGCAGCGTTGCAGGGGGAGAGACCCAGTACTTC; cdr3_aa: CSVAGGETQYF; v_call: TRBV29-1; j_call: TRBJ2-5; clone_size: .; d_call: TRBD1
cdr3_nt: TGTGCCAGCAGCCCCGGACTAGCGGGAGGCACCGGGGAGCTGTTTTTT; cdr3_aa: CASSPGLAGGTGELFF; v_call: TRBV7-7; j_call: TRBJ2-2; clone_size: .; d_call: TRBD2
cdr3_nt: TGCGCCAGCAGCTTTACCGGGACAGGGGTAGAGACCCAGTACTTC; cdr3_aa: CASSFTGTGVETQYF; v_call: TRBV5-1; j_call: TRBJ2-5; clone_size: once; d_call: TRBD1
cdr3_nt: TGTGCCAGCTCACCATTACTAGCGGGAAATGAGCAGTTCTTC; cdr3_aa: CASSPLLAGNEQFF; v_call: TRBV18; j_call: TRBJ2-1; clone_size: .; d_call: TRBD2
cdr3_nt: TGTGCCAGCATGTATGGGCGGGGGAGTTACGAGCAGTACTTC; cdr3_aa: CASMYGRGSYEQYF; v_call: TRBV2; j_call: TRBJ2-7; clone_size: .; d_call: TRBD2
cdr3_nt: TGTGCCAGCAGCTCCGGACTAGCGGGAGGGCGGGGGGTATACAATGAGCAGTTCTTC; cdr3_aa: CASSSGLAGGRGVYNEQFF; v_call: TRBV7-9; j_call: TRBJ2-1; clone_size: once; d_call: TRBD2
cdr3_nt: TGCGCCAGCAGCTTGGCTTCCGGACAGGGGGCGTACACTGAAGCTTTCTTT; cdr3_aa: CASSLASGQGAYTEAFF; v_call: TRBV5-1; j_call: TRBJ1-1; clone_size: .; d_call: TRBD1
cdr3_nt: TGTGCCACCAGCAGGGACGGGTGGGACACTGAAGCTTTCTTT; cdr3_aa: CATSRDGWDTEAFF; v_call: TRBV15; j_call: TRBJ1-1; clone_size: .; d_call: .
cdr3_nt: TGTGCCAGCAGCTTGGCTCTGAACACTGAAGCTTTCTTT; cdr3_aa: CASSLALNTEAFF; v_call: TRBV7-8; j_call: TRBJ1-1; clone_size: .; d_call: .
cdr3_nt: TGTGCCTGGAGGGATAGCGGGAGCCAGTTCTTC; cdr3_aa: CAWRDSGSQFF; v_call: TRBV30; j_call: TRBJ2-1; clone_size: .; d_call: TRBD2
cdr3_nt: TGTGCCAGCAGCGCACGGGACACCATATATTTT; cdr3_aa: CASSARDTIYF; v_call: TRBV2; j_call: TRBJ1-3; clone_size: .; d_call: .
cdr3_nt: TGTGCCAGCAATAGGGAGTTCACCGGGGAGCTGTTTTTT; cdr3_aa: CASNREFTGELFF; v_call: TRBV2; j_call: TRBJ2-2; clone_size: .; d_call: .
cdr3_nt: TGTGCCAGCAGCTTACCTCGGGACCCCTGGTACTTC; cdr3_aa: CASSLPRDPWYF; v_call: TRBV7-8; j_call: TRBJ2-5; clone_size: once; d_call: .
cdr3_nt: TGTGCCAGTAGTACGGACGGAGGCAGGAGCGTGAAACTGTTTTTT; cdr3_aa: CASSTDGGRSVKLFF; v_call: TRBV19; j_call: TRBJ1-4; clone_size: .; d_call: .
cdr3_nt: TGTGCCAGCAGCCCCGCAGGGGGCGAATCTGTCAGTGCTTTCTTT; cdr3_aa: CASSPAGGESVSAFF; v_call: TRBV11-2; j_call: TRBJ1-1; clone_size: .; d_call: TRBD1
cdr3_nt: TGTGCCAGCGCCCCCCAGGGGTATACAGGCTACACCTTC; cdr3_aa: CASAPQGYTGYTF; v_call: TRBV25-1; j_call: TRBJ1-2; clone_size: .; d_call: .
cdr3_nt: TGTGCCAGCAGCCCAGGTCACGTTCGGGGTACCCTAGCCAAAAACATTCAGTACTTC; cdr3_aa: CASSPGHVRGTLAKNIQYF; v_call: TRBV11-2; j_call: TRBJ2-4; clone_size: once; d_call: .
cdr3_nt: TGTGCCACCAGCAGGGGGGGGGACAGGCCCAATCGTGGCTACACCTTC; cdr3_aa: CATSRGGDRPNRGYTF; v_call: TRBV15; j_call: TRBJ1-2; clone_size: .; d_call: TRBD1
cdr3_nt: TGTGCCAGCAGCGGGCAAGGCGATCAGCCCCAGCATTTT; cdr3_aa: CASSGQGDQPQHF; v_call: TRBV11-2; j_call: TRBJ1-5; clone_size: .; d_call: .
cdr3_nt: TGTGCCAGTAGTAGGGAGGGACTTTACACTGAAGCTTTCTTT; cdr3_aa: CASSREGLYTEAFF; v_call: TRBV19; j_call: TRBJ1-1; clone_size: once; d_call: .
cdr3_nt: TGTGCCAGCAGTGACCGTGATGCGGCCAAAAACATTCAGTACTTC; cdr3_aa: CASSDRDAAKNIQYF; v_call: TRBV25-1; j_call: TRBJ2-4; clone_size: few; d_call: .
cdr3_nt: TGTGCCATCGGGGACTACGAGCAGTACTTC; cdr3_aa: CAIGDYEQYF; v_call: TRBV10-3; j_call: TRBJ2-7; clone_size: many; d_call: .
cdr3_nt: TGTGCCTGGAGTGTAAGCTCTGGGGCCAACGTCCTGACTTTC; cdr3_aa: CAWSVSSGANVLTF; v_call: TRBV30; j_call: TRBJ2-6; clone_size: .; d_call: .
cdr3_nt: TGTGCCTGGAGTGTCAGCGGACAGGGGTCCGGCTACACCTTC; cdr3_aa: CAWSVSGQGSGYTF; v_call: TRBV30; j_call: TRBJ1-2; clone_size: .; d_call: TRBD1
cdr3_nt: TGTGCCAGCAGTTTGACAATTGCAACTAATGAAAAACTGTTTTTT; cdr3_aa: CASSLTIATNEKLFF; v_call: TRBV28; j_call: TRBJ1-4; clone_size: .; d_call: .
cdr3_nt: TGTGCCAGCAGAAGGACAGCGAACACCGGGGAGCTGTTTTTT; cdr3_aa: CASRRTANTGELFF; v_call: TRBV6-5; j_call: TRBJ2-2; clone_size: .; d_call: .
cdr3_nt: TGTGCCAGTAGCAATCTCCTAGCACATGAGCAGTTCTTC; cdr3_aa: CASSNLLAHEQFF; v_call: TRBV19; j_call: TRBJ2-1; clone_size: .; d_call: .